These T cell receptor beta chains were read from a single sample in a study of multiple sclerosis patients with progressive multifocal leukoencephalopathy. Some clones are missing from TCRdb's copy, which holds only in-frame ones; the method was immunoSEQ multiplex PCR. The sample contains tens of thousands of clones, approximately 85% of which appear only once. The specimen was PBMCs, collected from a patient treated with natalizumab. The receptors originated from a woman aged 30 to 39 with progressive multifocal leukoencephalopathy. Each CDR3 is given with its conserved first and last residue. Fields, in order: J gene, D gene, V gene, clone size, CDR3 protein, CDR3 DNA. The D gene is left open where the match is weak. Clone sizes are given selectively: once, few, many, or a class where the clone is expanded.

>TRBJ2-1|NA|TRBV7-2|NA
CASSLAPGGRYNEQFF
TGTGCCAGCAGCTTAGCGCCGGGGGGCCGGTACAATGAGCAGTTCTTC
>TRBJ1-6|NA|TRBV5-1|NA
CASSQTFNSPLHF
TGCGCCAGCAGCCAGACATTTAATTCACCCCTCCACTTT
>TRBJ2-3|NA|TRBV29-1|NA
CSVDQTYRASTDTQYF
TGCAGCGTCGACCAGACCTACAGGGCTAGCACAGATACGCAGTATTTT
>TRBJ1-5|NA|TRBV19|NA
CASRLTDFSNQPQHF
TGTGCCAGTAGGCTGACGGACTTTAGCAATCAGCCCCAGCATTTT
>TRBJ1-6|NA|TRBV7-2|NA
CASSLADSYSPLHF
TGTGCCAGCAGCTTAGCAGACAGCTATTCACCCCTCCACTTT
>TRBJ1-1|NA|TRBV6-5|NA
CASRRGVYTEAFF
TGTGCCAGCAGGCGAGGGGTTTACACTGAAGCTTTCTTT
>TRBJ1-1|NA|TRBV11-2|NA
CASSPRAGFGDTEAFF
TGTGCCAGCAGCCCCCGGGCAGGGTTTGGTGACACTGAAGCTTTCTTT
>TRBJ1-6|NA|TRBV6-6|NA
CASEISSSSPLHF
TGTGCCAGCGAAATTAGCTCCTCTTCACCCCTCCACTTT
>TRBJ2-1|TRBD1|TRBV13|once
CASSLRQTGGNEQFF
TGTGCCAGCAGCTTACGACAGACAGGGGGGAATGAGCAGTTCTTC
>TRBJ2-3|TRBD1|TRBV9|NA
CASSVGQSTDTQYF
TGTGCCAGCAGCGTGGGACAGAGCACAGATACGCAGTATTTT
>TRBJ2-3|NA|TRBV7-9|NA
CASSPLGEGTGGTDTQYF
TGTGCCAGCAGCCCTTTAGGGGAGGGGACAGGAGGCACAGATACGCAGTATTTT
>TRBJ2-7|NA|TRBV6-1|NA
CASSELGGRWSYEQYF
TGTGCCAGCAGTGAACTTGGTGGGAGGTGGTCCTACGAGCAGTACTTC
>TRBJ1-5|NA|TRBV7-9|NA
CASSLDPQPQHF
TGTGCCAGCAGCTTAGACCCTCAGCCCCAGCATTTT
>TRBJ2-7|NA|TRBV28|NA
CASSLGQGGYEQYF
TGTGCCAGCAGCCTGGGCCAGGGGGGCTACGAGCAGTACTTC
>TRBJ1-2|NA|TRBV9|NA
CASSVGLLYTF
TGTGCCAGCAGCGTGGGACTACTCTACACCTTC
>TRBJ1-1|NA|TRBV29-1|NA
CSVRLAENTEAFF
TGCAGCGTCCGACTTGCGGAAAACACTGAAGCTTTCTTT
>TRBJ2-5|NA|TRBV7-2|NA
CASRTRQTRSETQYF
TGTGCCAGCAGGACTAGGCAGACGCGCTCAGAGACCCAGTACTTC
>TRBJ2-5|NA|TRBV2|NA
CASSEALLGGPIQETQYF
TGTGCCAGCAGTGAAGCGCTTCTAGGTGGGCCGATCCAAGAGACCCAGTACTTC
>TRBJ2-1|TRBD2|TRBV10-1|NA
CASSHRPGLAGVGSYNEQFF
TGCGCCAGCTCCCATAGACCGGGACTAGCGGGAGTAGGGTCCTACAATGAGCAGTTCTTC
>TRBJ2-7|TRBD1|TRBV4-1|once
CASRVDRGTNEQYF
TGCGCCAGCAGAGTGGACAGGGGGACCAACGAGCAGTACTTC
>TRBJ2-7|NA|TRBV27|once
CASSQEGRIYEQYF
TGTGCCAGCAGTCAAGAGGGCCGGATCTACGAGCAGTACTTC
>TRBJ2-1|NA|TRBV5-1|NA
CASSLIPGDYNEQFF
TGCGCCAGCAGCTTGATCCCAGGGGACTACAATGAGCAGTTCTTC
>TRBJ2-3|TRBD2|TRBV6-4|NA
CASSERGGTDTQYF
TGTGCCAGCAGTGAGCGGGGGGGCACAGATACGCAGTATTTT
>TRBJ2-2|TRBD1|TRBV7-9|few
CASSFRQGANTGELFF
TGTGCCAGCAGCTTCAGACAGGGGGCGAACACCGGGGAGCTGTTTTTT
>TRBJ1-5|NA|TRBV6-6|few
CASSYTQGNQPQHF
TGTGCCAGCAGTTACACCCAGGGCAATCAGCCCCAGCATTTT
>TRBJ1-6|NA|TRBV9|NA
CASSASGKLSPLHF
TGTGCCAGCAGCGCCTCAGGGAAACTGTCACCCCTCCACTTT
>TRBJ1-5|NA|TRBV28|NA
CASSLWRIDSNQPQHF
TGTGCCAGCAGTTTATGGCGAATTGATAGCAATCAGCCCCAGCATTTT
>TRBJ1-4|NA|TRBV5-5|once
CASSPQTLTNEKLFF
TGTGCCAGCAGCCCCCAGACCCTAACTAATGAAAAACTGTTTTTT
>TRBJ2-3|NA|TRBV6-1|NA
CASNRRASLADTQYF
TGTGCCAGCAATAGGAGGGCCTCACTAGCAGATACGCAGTATTTT
>TRBJ1-2|TRBD1|TRBV2|NA
CASRRGPNYGYTF
TGTGCCAGCAGGAGGGGGCCCAACTATGGCTACACCTTC
>TRBJ2-7|TRBD1|TRBV7-2|NA
CTSSLQGAHSYEQYF
TGTACCAGCAGCTTACAGGGGGCCCACTCCTACGAGCAGTACTTC
>TRBJ2-7|NA|TRBV2|NA
CASRNVGSYEQYF
TGTGCCAGCAGGAACGTAGGGTCCTACGAGCAGTACTTC
>TRBJ2-7|NA|TRBV2|NA
CASGLSPPIPYF
TGTGCCAGCGGCCTGTCGCCACCTATCCCGTACTTC
>TRBJ2-1|NA|TRBV18|once
CASFGFGDEQFF
TGTGCCAGCTTCGGGTTCGGGGATGAGCAGTTCTTC
>TRBJ2-7|TRBD1|TRBV27|NA
CASSRGQGAHEQYF
TGTGCCAGCAGCCGGGGACAGGGGGCCCACGAGCAGTACTTC
>TRBJ1-6|NA|TRBV28|NA
CASSLLGQTYNSPLHF
TGTGCCAGCAGTTTACTGGGGCAGACCTATAATTCACCCCTCCACTTT